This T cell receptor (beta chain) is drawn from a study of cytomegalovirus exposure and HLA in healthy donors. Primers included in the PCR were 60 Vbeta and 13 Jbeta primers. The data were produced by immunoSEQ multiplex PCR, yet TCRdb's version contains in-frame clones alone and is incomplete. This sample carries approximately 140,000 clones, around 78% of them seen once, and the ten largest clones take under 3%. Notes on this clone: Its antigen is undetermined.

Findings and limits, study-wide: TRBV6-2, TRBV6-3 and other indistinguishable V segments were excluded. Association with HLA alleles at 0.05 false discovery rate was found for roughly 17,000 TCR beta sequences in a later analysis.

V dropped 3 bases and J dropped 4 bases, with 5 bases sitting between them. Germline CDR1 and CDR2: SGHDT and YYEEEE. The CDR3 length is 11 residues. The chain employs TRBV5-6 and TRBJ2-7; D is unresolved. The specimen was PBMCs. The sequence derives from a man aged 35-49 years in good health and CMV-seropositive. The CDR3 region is CASSSRYEQYF. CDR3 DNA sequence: TGTGCCAGCAGCTCCCGGTACGAGCAGTACTTC.